This record concerns one TCR beta chain sequence. Its antigen is as yet unknown. The data belong to a study of T cells after yellow fever vaccination. Across the study: Libraries from low-cell-number fractions were prepared with the SMART-Seq v4 Ultra Low Input RNA kit.

It was through 5'RACE template switching that TCR cDNA was made, with a universal primer site and UMIs added. In TCRdb, the 5' RACE reads were re-called with MiXCR into one record per CDR3 protein. This sample has 300,000 to 400,000 distinct CDR3 sequences, with about 11% found just once. Study results and limitations: The booster response re-showed most primary clones: approximately 95% CD4, more than 80% CD8.

The source material was CD4+ T cells sorted from PBMCs, sampled 45 days after the yellow fever booster vaccination. The source is a man younger than 35 who received the YFV17D yellow fever vaccine.

The CDR3 DNA follows: TGTGCCAGCAGCCGGAGTGCAAGGGGCAGAGAAAGCTCCTACGAGCAGTACTTC. Its translation is CASSRSARGRESSYEQYF. The gene calls are TRBV4-2 and TRBJ2-7, with TRBD1 as a possible D gene (5 bases). Trimming took 4 bases from V and 0 from J, leaving 22 bases between them. CDR3 size: 18 residues. CDR1 is LGHNA and CDR2 is YNFKEQ in the germline V gene.